This is a list of T cell receptor beta chains from one sample in a study of cytomegalovirus exposure and HLA in healthy donors. Only in-frame clones appear in the TCRdb table, and some are missing; sequencing was by immunoSEQ multiplex PCR. The sample has about 190,000 clones, 80% to 85% seen once; the top ten hold approximately 1.2%. Sequenced: PBMCs. All receptors derive from a boy aged 2 to 10 in good health and CMV-seronegative. The CDR3 runs from the conserved cysteine through the conserved F or W. D genes are given only for firm matches. Size is stated for part of the rows, as once, few or many counts, or as a class when the clone is expanded.

-	TRBD2	TRBV5-1	TRBJ2-7	CASSLREGRYEQYF	TGCGCCAGCAGCTTAAGGGAGGGCCGATACGAGCAGTACTTC
-	TRBD2	TRBV7-9	TRBJ2-3	CASSPVGGRVTDTQYF	TGTGCCAGCAGCCCAGTCGGCGGGAGAGTGACAGATACGCAGTATTTT
-	-	TRBV4-3	TRBJ2-5	CASSQDLSRQETQYF	TGCGCCAGCAGCCAAGATCTTTCCAGGCAAGAGACCCAGTACTTC
-	TRBD1	TRBV5-4	TRBJ2-1	CASSRQGLYNEQFF	TGTGCCAGCAGCCGACAGGGGCTATACAATGAGCAGTTCTTC
-	TRBD2	TRBV7-3	TRBJ2-1	CASSLAGGVYNEQFF	TGTGCCAGCAGCTTAGCGGGAGGGGTCTACAATGAGCAGTTCTTC
-	-	TRBV5-8	TRBJ2-1	CASTAGNEQFF	TGTGCCAGCACCGCGGGCAATGAGCAGTTCTTC
-	-	TRBV15	TRBJ2-3	CATSKRRDTDTQYF	TGTGCCACCAGCAAAAGACGGGACACAGATACGCAGTATTTT
-	TRBD2	TRBV2	TRBJ2-3	CASSEAGLAGKTDTQYF	TGTGCCAGCAGTGAAGCGGGGTTAGCGGGGAAAACAGATACGCAGTATTTT
-	-	TRBV5-1	TRBJ2-3	CASSLADHTDTQYF	TGCGCCAGCAGCTTAGCGGATCACACAGATACGCAGTATTTT
-	TRBD2	TRBV4-1	TRBJ2-2	CASSQSGGLSRELFF	TGCGCCAGCAGCCAGAGCGGGGGGCTCTCTAGGGAGCTGTTTTTT
few	-	TRBV7-8	TRBJ2-5	CASVQGALGETQYF	TGTGCCAGCGTACAGGGTGCTCTGGGAGAGACCCAGTACTTC
-	TRBD1	TRBV9	TRBJ2-2	CASSGTGTGDGELFF	TGTGCCAGCAGCGGGACAGGGACAGGGGACGGGGAGCTGTTTTTT
-	-	TRBV7-3	TRBJ1-1	CASSSLDAEAFF	TGTGCCAGCAGCTCACTAGACGCTGAAGCTTTCTTT
once	TRBD2	TRBV13	TRBJ2-3	CASSVWGTRVYPRVAGGSTDTQYF	TGTGCCAGCAGCGTATGGGGAACCCGAGTCTACCCACGCGTAGCGGGAGGGAGCACAGATACGCAGTATTTT
once	-	TRBV11-2	TRBJ1-3	CASSFLTGRGGNTIYF	TGTGCCAGCAGCTTTCTAACAGGGCGAGGAGGAAACACCATATATTTT
-	-	TRBV30	TRBJ2-1	CAWGFSVNEQFF	TGTGCCTGGGGCTTCTCCGTTAATGAGCAGTTCTTC
-	TRBD2	TRBV7-6	TRBJ2-7	CASSSSSGRSYEQYF	TGTGCCAGCAGCTCGTCTAGCGGGAGGTCCTACGAGCAGTACTTC
-	-	TRBV5-6	TRBJ2-2	CASSFGRESTYTGELFF	TGTGCCAGCAGCTTCGGCCGGGAGTCGACGTACACCGGGGAGCTGTTTTTT
-	-	TRBV7-6	TRBJ2-5	CASSPLRQETQYF	TGTGCCAGCAGCCCCCTCAGGCAAGAGACCCAGTACTTC
-	TRBD1	TRBV4-1	TRBJ1-6	CASSQPDRDNSPLHF	TGCGCCAGCAGCCAACCGGACAGGGATAATTCACCCCTCCACTTT
-	-	TRBV11-3	TRBJ1-5	CASSFPRNNQPQHF	TGTGCCAGCAGCTTCCCGAGGAACAATCAGCCCCAGCATTTT
-	-	TRBV29-1	TRBJ1-2	CSVERVAGGTVF	-
-	TRBD1	TRBV29-1	TRBJ1-1	CSTKTGEPEAFF	TGCAGCACAAAAACAGGGGAGCCTGAAGCTTTCTTT
-	TRBD2	TRBV5-1	TRBJ2-7	CASSLGIAGGPREQYF	TGCGCCAGCAGCTTGGGAATAGCGGGAGGGCCGCGGGAGCAGTACTTC
few	TRBD2	TRBV27	TRBJ2-2	CASSLGLVGTGELFF	TGTGCCAGCAGTTTAGGACTAGTCGGCACCGGGGAGCTGTTTTTT
once	TRBD1	TRBV7-2	TRBJ2-4	CASSSGGEGKNIQYF	TGTGCCAGCAGCTCAGGGGGCGAGGGCAAAAACATTCAGTACTTC
-	-	TRBV21-1	TRBJ2-4	CASSRKREGSKNIQYF	TGTGCCAGCAGCAGAAAGCGGGAGGGTTCCAAAAACATTCAGTACTTC
-	-	TRBV28	TRBJ2-5	CASSYQGEETQYF	TGTGCCAGCAGTTACCAGGGTGAAGAGACCCAGTACTTC
-	TRBD2	TRBV7-2	TRBJ2-1	CASSSFVSGSYNEQFF	TGTGCCAGCAGCTCGTTCGTCAGCGGGAGTTACAATGAGCAGTTCTTC
once	-	TRBV27	TRBJ2-2	CASSFSLTQTFNSGELFF	TGTGCCAGCAGTTTCTCCCTTACCCAGACCTTCAACAGCGGGGAGCTGTTTTTT
-	TRBD2	TRBV7-9	TRBJ2-1	CASSFWSGGASNEQFF	TGTGCCAGCAGCTTCTGGAGCGGGGGGGCTTCTAATGAGCAGTTCTTC
once	TRBD2	TRBV5-1	TRBJ2-1	CASSLENLGRVSSGYNEQFF	TGCGCCAGCAGCTTGGAGAACTTGGGCCGGGTTTCTAGCGGCTACAATGAGCAGTTCTTC
-	-	TRBV5-6	TRBJ2-6	CASSLVGGADGANVLTF	TGTGCCAGCAGCCTCGTTGGGGGCGCAGATGGGGCCAACGTCCTGACTTTC
-	TRBD1	TRBV28	TRBJ1-2	CASSPSGGQRYGYTF	TGTGCCAGCAGCCCCTCAGGGGGCCAACGGTATGGCTACACCTTC
-	-	TRBV27	TRBJ1-2	CASRPVPGDGYTF	TGTGCCAGCAGGCCCGTCCCAGGGGATGGCTACACCTTC
-	-	TRBV2	TRBJ1-3	CASMIQGFSGNTIYF	TGTGCCAGCATGATTCAGGGGTTCTCTGGAAACACCATATATTTT
-	-	TRBV5-1	TRBJ2-3	CASSLQGTDTQYF	TGCGCCAGCAGCTTGCAGGGCACAGATACGCAGTATTTT
-	TRBD1	TRBV4-3	TRBJ1-2	CASSQIQGVVNYGYTF	TGCGCCAGCAGCCAAATTCAGGGGGTAGTTAACTATGGCTACACCTTC
-	TRBD1	TRBV9	TRBJ2-7	CASSVTGTPHTGEQYF	TGTGCCAGCAGCGTGACAGGGACCCCGCACACGGGTGAGCAGTACTTC
-	-	TRBV28	TRBJ1-2	CASSLQRIYGYTF	TGTGCCAGCAGTTTACAGCGAATCTATGGCTACACCTTC
once	-	TRBV7-2	TRBJ2-1	CASSRDFGGNEQFF	TGTGCCAGCAGTCGGGACTTTGGTGGGAATGAGCAGTTCTTC
-	-	TRBV6-1	TRBJ2-1	CASSGSARDNNEQFF	TGTGCCAGCAGTGGGTCTGCCAGGGATAACAATGAGCAGTTCTTC
once	TRBD1	TRBV4-3	TRBJ1-4	CASSQDIRGRLNEKLFF	TGCGCCAGCAGCCAGGATATCAGGGGGCGGTTGAATGAAAAACTGTTTTTT
-	-	TRBV6-5	TRBJ1-6	CASSYSSGSQSPLHF	TGTGCCAGCAGTTACTCGAGCGGGTCCCAATCACCCCTCCACTTT
-	-	TRBV30	TRBJ2-3	CAWNPGVSTDTQYF	TGTGCCTGGAATCCGGGAGTTAGCACAGATACGCAGTATTTT
-	TRBD1	TRBV30	TRBJ2-7	CAWSGFRDRGTYEQYF	TGTGCCTGGAGTGGCTTCCGGGACAGGGGTACCTACGAGCAGTACTTC
-	-	TRBV9	TRBJ2-3	CASSVDGQRTDTQYF	TGTGCCAGCAGCGTAGATGGGCAAAGAACAGATACGCAGTATTTT
-	TRBD2	TRBV18	TRBJ2-7	CASTAGGVGEQYF	TGTGCCAGCACCGCGGGGGGCGTCGGCGAGCAGTACTTC
-	-	TRBV7-2	TRBJ2-5	CASSPARGQETQYF	TGTGCCAGCAGCCCCGCTCGGGGCCAAGAGACCCAGTACTTC
-	TRBD1	TRBV11-2	TRBJ1-1	CASSSDRPAEAFF	TGTGCCAGCAGCTCGGACAGGCCTGCTGAAGCTTTCTTT
-	-	TRBV6-4	TRBJ2-4	CASTIDRGSPDGNIQYF	TGTGCCAGCACCATTGATCGGGGGTCCCCGGACGGAAACATTCAGTACTTC